The entry below describes one TCR beta chain. The antigen remains undetermined. This record comes from a study of T cells after yellow fever vaccination. Study conclusions and caveats: Boosting was followed by the reappearance of most primary-vaccination clones (less than 98% CD4, about 90% CD8).

TCRdb passed the 5' RACE reads through MiXCR, listing each CDR3 protein once. The sample contains hundreds of thousands of distinct CDR3 sequences, 12% of which appear only once. Germline lookup yields CDR1 DFQATT and CDR2 SNEGSKA (reference sequence). V lost 2 bases to trimming and J lost 6 bases, with 23 bases between them. This CDR3 contains 18 residues. Source: PBMCs, taken on the day of the yellow fever booster vaccination. The chain carries TRBV20-1 and TRBJ1-6, with a weak D call TRBD1 (5 bases). This receptor was taken from a man between 25 and 39 years old who received the YFV17D yellow fever vaccine. CDR3 DNA sequence: TGCAGTGCTAGACGGGGAGGGCTAGGGGCTGGTAGTAATTCACCCCTCCACTTT. It yields the protein CSARRGGLGAGSNSPLHF.